This TCR beta chain was sequenced during a study of human T cells and chemical hapten exposure. Broader study findings: The count of PT1 expanded TCRs correlated positively with patch test score.

As concerns this clonotype: No antigen is known for it. It may be a read error: a sequence one base away is much more abundant.

Time point of the sample: pre-sensitization, week 0. Treatment: therapeutic diphenylcyclopropenone sensitization with weekly scalp DPC. TCRdb reprocessed the RACE reads via MiXCR and lists one record per CDR3 protein. The sample contains more than 300,000 distinct CDR3 sequences, roughly 6% of which appear only once. This specimen was whole blood, taken in connection with sensitization to the hapten diphenylcyclopropenone (DPC). This sequence originates from a woman under 30 with alopecia areata. Some clones in this sample may be carry-over from other donors' samples.

In nucleotides, the CDR3 is TGTACCAGCGGGCTCGGGGGACATGGCAATCAGCCCCAGCATTTT. This encodes CTSGLGGHGNQPQHF. The chain links TRBV27 to TRBJ1-5; D perhaps matches TRBD1 (6 bases). Per the germline V gene, CDR1 is MNHEY and CDR2 is SMNVEV (reference sequence). The CDR3 consists of 15 residues.